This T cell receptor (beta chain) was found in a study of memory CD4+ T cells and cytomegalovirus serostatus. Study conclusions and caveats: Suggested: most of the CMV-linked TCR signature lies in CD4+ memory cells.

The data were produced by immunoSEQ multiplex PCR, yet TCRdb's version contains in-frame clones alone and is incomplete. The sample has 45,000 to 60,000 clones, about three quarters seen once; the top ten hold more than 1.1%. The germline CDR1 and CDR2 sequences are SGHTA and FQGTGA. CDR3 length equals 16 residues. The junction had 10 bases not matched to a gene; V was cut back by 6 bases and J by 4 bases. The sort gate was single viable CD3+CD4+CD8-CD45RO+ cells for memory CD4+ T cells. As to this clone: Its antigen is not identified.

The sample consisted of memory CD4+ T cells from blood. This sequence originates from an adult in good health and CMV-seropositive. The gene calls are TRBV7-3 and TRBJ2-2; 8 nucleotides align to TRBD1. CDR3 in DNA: TGTGCCAGCAGTACCCAGGCAGGGGGCGCCACCGGGGAGCTGTTTTTT. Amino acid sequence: CASSTQAGGATGELFF.